These T cell receptor beta chains were read from a single sample in a study of T cells in Graves' hyperthyroidism and ophthalmopathy. TCRdb used MiXCR to reprocess the multiplex PCR reads, holding one entry per CDR3 protein. This sample carries about 380,000 distinct CDR3 sequences, approximately 14% of them seen once, and the ten largest clones take roughly a fifth. Source material: blood. The receptors come from a woman in her thirties with Graves' ophthalmopathy. Each CDR3 is given with its conserved first and last residue. The D gene is left open where the match is weak. The listing skips clone size in some rows; elsewhere it reads once, few, many or a size class.

d_call	v_call	j_call	clone_size	cdr3_nt	cdr3_aa
.	TRBV3-1	TRBJ1-6	many	TGTGCCAGCAGCCAAGATTGGCTCACAAATTCACCCCTCCACTTT	CASSQDWLTNSPLHF
TRBD1	TRBV18	TRBJ1-4	many	TGTGCCAGCTCACCACAACAGGGGGCACGAGAAAAACTGTTTTTT	CASSPQQGAREKLFF
.	TRBV3-1	TRBJ2-7	.	TGTGCCAGCTCACCACCAAACGACTACGAGCAGTACTTC	CASSPPNDYEQYF
.	TRBV5-1	TRBJ2-2	many	TGCGCCAGCAGCTTAAGTGCTACCGGGGAGCTGTTTTTT	CASSLSATGELFF
.	TRBV7-2	TRBJ2-5	many	TGTGCCAGCAGCGAAGCCGGGCCCAAGACCCAGTACTTC	CASSEAGPKTQYF
.	TRBV9	TRBJ1-2	few	TGTGCCAGCAGCGTAGGGACAGATGGCTACACCTTC	CASSVGTDGYTF
.	TRBV20-1	TRBJ1-4	.	TGCAGTGCTAGTGCAGGGGATGAAAAACTGTTTTTT	CSASAGDEKLFF
.	TRBV5-6	TRBJ2-2	few	TGTGCCAGCAGCTCCGGTTCGGCCGGGGAGCTGTTTTTT	CASSSGSAGELFF
.	TRBV11-2	TRBJ2-2	many	TGTGCCAGCAGCCCAGGGGGGTCCGGGGAGCTGTTTTTT	CASSPGGSGELFF
TRBD1	TRBV28	TRBJ1-4	many	TGTGCCAGCAGTTTATGGACAGGGGCAGGTGGTCGTGAAAAACTGTTTTTT	CASSLWTGAGGREKLFF
TRBD1	TRBV20-1	TRBJ1-5	many	TGCAGTGCCGAGGGACAGACTAGCAATCAGCCCCAGCATTTT	CSAEGQTSNQPQHF
TRBD1	TRBV12-3/TRBV12-4	TRBJ1-4	many	TGTGCCAGCAGTTTTCAGGGGGTCGAAGAAAAACTGTTTTTT	CASSFQGVEEKLFF
.	TRBV30	TRBJ2-7	many	TGTGCCTGGAGAGGACCCGGGCCAGGGTTTCACGAGCAGTACTTC	CAWRGPGPGFHEQYF
TRBD2	TRBV6-2/TRBV6-3	TRBJ2-7	few	TGTGCCACGGCTACTAGCGGGGGGCCCGTGTCGTACGAGCAGTACTTC	CATATSGGPVSYEQYF
TRBD2	TRBV2	TRBJ2-1	many	TGTGCCAGCAGTGGACTAGCGGGGGGCCCCTCCTACAATGAGCAGTTCTTC	CASSGLAGGPSYNEQFF
.	TRBV12-3/TRBV12-4	TRBJ1-1	many	TGTGCCAGCACCCCGTCAGGGGTGAGGACTGAAGCTTTCTTT	CASTPSGVRTEAFF
.	TRBV10-3	TRBJ1-1	many	TGTGCCATCAGTGAGTCGACTCGGAAGAGCCTTATGAACACTGAAGCTTTCTTT	CAISESTRKSLMNTEAFF
.	TRBV11-2	TRBJ1-3	many	TGTGCCAGCAGCTTAAATGCGGACCCAGGAAACACCATATATTTT	CASSLNADPGNTIYF
TRBD2	TRBV7-9	TRBJ2-5	many	TGTGCCAGCGGGGGACTAGTGGGAGAGACCCAGTACTTC	CASGGLVGETQYF
.	TRBV6-2/TRBV6-3	TRBJ2-5	few	TGTGGCAGCAGTGTTTTGGAGACCCAGTACTTC	CGSSVLETQYF
.	TRBV24-1	TRBJ2-5	.	TGTGCCATCAGTATTAGTGGCATAGAGACCCAGTACTTC	CAISISGIETQYF
TRBD2	TRBV11-1	TRBJ2-1	.	TGTGCCAGCAGCTTAGGGACGCTGGCGGGCGGGAGAAGTGCTAATGAGCAGTTCTTC	CASSLGTLAGGRSANEQFF
.	TRBV27	TRBJ2-4	many	TGTGCCAGCAGTTTTTCCGGGGCCAAAAACATTCAGTACTTC	CASSFSGAKNIQYF
TRBD2	TRBV10-3	TRBJ2-7	many	TGTGCCATCAGACCCGGGACTAACTCCTACGAGCAGTACTTC	CAIRPGTNSYEQYF
TRBD1	TRBV7-9	TRBJ1-1	few	TGTGCCAGCAGCTTAAGGACAGGAGTGAACACTGAAGCTTTCTTT	CASSLRTGVNTEAFF
.	TRBV15	TRBJ2-7	many	TGTGCCACCAGCACTCTTGCCGAGCAGTACTTC	CATSTLAEQYF
.	TRBV25-1	TRBJ2-7	.	TGTGCCAGCGCAGATTTCTACGAGCAGTACTTC	CASADFYEQYF
.	TRBV7-9	TRBJ1-1	.	TGTGCCAGCAGCTTAGACGCGGGGATGGGGACTGAAGCTTTCTTT	CASSLDAGMGTEAFF
TRBD2	TRBV9	TRBJ2-2	many	TGTGCCAGCAGCGTAGCCGGGGGGGGCATCACCGGGGAGCTGTTTTTT	CASSVAGGGITGELFF
.	TRBV5-1	TRBJ1-2	many	TGCGCCAGCAGCTTACAGGCAGGACTTGAAGGGCATGGCTACACCTTC	CASSLQAGLEGHGYTF
TRBD1	TRBV27	TRBJ1-1	.	TGTGCCAGCAGTTGGACAGGGGGAAACACTGAAGCTTTCTTT	CASSWTGGNTEAFF
.	TRBV5-1	TRBJ2-3	.	TGCGCCAGCAGCTTCACAATAGGGGAAGGCACAGATACGCAGTATTTT	CASSFTIGEGTDTQYF
.	TRBV30	TRBJ1-5	many	TGTGCCTGGAGTCGACAACGGAGGCAGCCCCAGCATTTT	CAWSRQRRQPQHF
.	TRBV20-1	TRBJ1-2	many	TGCAGTGCTAGACTTACCGGACAGTATGGCTACACCTTC	CSARLTGQYGYTF
.	TRBV7-9	TRBJ2-2	many	TGTGCCAGCAGCTTAGTCGAGGAGCTGTTTTTT	CASSLVEELFF
TRBD1	TRBV6-1	TRBJ1-2	many	TGTGCCAGCAGCAGTCCGACAGGGGGCGGCGAGGGCTACACCTTC	CASSSPTGGGEGYTF
TRBD2	TRBV12-3/TRBV12-4	TRBJ2-3	.	TGTGCCAGCAGTGAAATCCCGACTAGCGGGGGGGGGGGGGGGGGAGATACGCAGTATTTT	CASSEIPTSGGGGGGDTQYF
.	TRBV11-2	TRBJ2-4	many	TGTGCCAGCAGCTTAGATCGGGGTATCATAGCCAAAAACATTCAGTACTTC	CASSLDRGIIAKNIQYF
.	TRBV12-3/TRBV12-4	TRBJ1-3	.	TGTGCCAGCAGTTTCGAGGGTAGTTCTGGAAACACCATATATTTT	CASSFEGSSGNTIYF
TRBD1	TRBV30	TRBJ2-3	many	TGTGCCTGGAGCCGAGGGGGCAGCACAGATACGCAGTATTTT	CAWSRGGSTDTQYF
TRBD1	TRBV3-1	TRBJ1-2	many	TGTGCCAGCAGCCACCCAATAAGACAGGGGCCAGGCTATGGCTACACCTTC	CASSHPIRQGPGYGYTF
.	TRBV11-2	TRBJ2-5	many	TGTGCCAGCAGCCTCGGCAGGAGAACTTTGTACTTC	CASSLGRRTLYF
.	TRBV2	TRBJ2-1	many	TGTGCCAGCAGTGAAGCGCTTCAGGGGAATGAGCAGTTCTTC	CASSEALQGNEQFF